A selection of T cell receptor beta chains follows, all from one sample in a study of cytomegalovirus exposure and HLA in healthy donors. The method was immunoSEQ multiplex PCR; TCRdb's version includes in-frame clones alone and lacks a portion of them. The table lists about 200,000 clones, roughly 73% of them singletons. Sequenced sample: PBMCs. The receptor set was obtained from a young woman in good health and CMV-seronegative. Each CDR3 is given with its conserved first and last residue. Each record gives: J gene, clone size, V gene, D gene, CDR3 protein, CDR3 DNA. A D gene is named only where the DNA matches it firmly. Not all rows give a size; the values are once, few, many and, for expanded clones, a class.

j_gene: TRBJ2-7
abundance: -
v_gene: TRBV7-2
d_gene: TRBD2
CDR3aa: CASSESSGRPYEQYF
CDR3nt: TGTGCCAGCAGCGAATCCAGCGGGAGACCCTACGAGCAGTACTTC

j_gene: TRBJ2-7
abundance: -
v_gene: TRBV7-8
d_gene: TRBD1
CDR3aa: CASSLVGRGYGSYEQYF
CDR3nt: TGTGCCAGCAGCTTAGTTGGCAGGGGGTACGGGTCCTACGAGCAGTACTTC

j_gene: TRBJ1-2
abundance: -
v_gene: TRBV11-2
d_gene: -
CDR3aa: CASSSTVPGGGYTF
CDR3nt: TGTGCCAGCAGCTCGACAGTTCCCGGGGGGGGCTACACCTTC

j_gene: TRBJ2-1
abundance: -
v_gene: TRBV7-9
d_gene: TRBD2
CDR3aa: CASSAPTSGLYNEQFF
CDR3nt: TGTGCCAGCAGCGCCCCCACTAGCGGCCTCTACAATGAGCAGTTCTTC

j_gene: TRBJ2-7
abundance: -
v_gene: TRBV11-2
d_gene: TRBD2
CDR3aa: CASIPGSGPSYEQYF
CDR3nt: TGTGCCAGCATCCCGGGTAGCGGGCCAAGCTACGAGCAGTACTTC

j_gene: TRBJ2-7
abundance: once
v_gene: TRBV5-6
d_gene: -
CDR3aa: CASHRGGSTYEQYF
CDR3nt: TGTGCCAGTCACCGAGGGGGTAGTACCTACGAGCAGTACTTC

j_gene: TRBJ1-1
abundance: -
v_gene: TRBV15
d_gene: -
CDR3aa: CATSNSGEAFF
CDR3nt: TGTGCCACCAGCAACAGTGGGGAAGCTTTCTTT

j_gene: TRBJ2-5
abundance: -
v_gene: TRBV25-1
d_gene: TRBD2
CDR3aa: CASSESPLAGLQETQYF
CDR3nt: TGTGCCAGCAGTGAATCCCCTCTAGCGGGCCTCCAGGAGACCCAGTACTTC

j_gene: TRBJ1-5
abundance: -
v_gene: TRBV6-1
d_gene: TRBD1
CDR3aa: CASRPGQSSNQPQHF
CDR3nt: TGTGCCAGCAGACCGGGACAGTCTAGCAATCAGCCCCAGCATTTT

j_gene: TRBJ1-3
abundance: once
v_gene: TRBV7-8
d_gene: -
CDR3aa: CASSPRAASSGNTIYF
CDR3nt: TGTGCCAGCAGCCCCAGGGCAGCGAGCTCTGGAAACACCATATATTTT

j_gene: TRBJ2-5
abundance: -
v_gene: TRBV11-2
d_gene: TRBD1
CDR3aa: CASSTHRGEQETQYF
CDR3nt: TGTGCCAGCAGCACCCACAGGGGAGAGCAAGAGACCCAGTACTTC

j_gene: TRBJ1-2
abundance: once
v_gene: TRBV5-4
d_gene: -
CDR3aa: CASSPTATNYGYTF
CDR3nt: TGTGCCAGCAGCCCGACAGCTACTAACTATGGCTACACCTTC

j_gene: TRBJ2-1
abundance: -
v_gene: TRBV5-6
d_gene: TRBD2
CDR3aa: CASSFRTSGRDEQFF
CDR3nt: TGTGCCAGCAGCTTCCGGACTAGCGGGAGGGATGAGCAGTTCTTC

j_gene: TRBJ2-2
abundance: -
v_gene: TRBV4-2
d_gene: -
CDR3aa: CASSPRTTSNTGELFF
CDR3nt: TGTGCCAGCAGCCCCCGTACTACCTCGAACACCGGGGAGCTGTTTTTT

j_gene: TRBJ2-7
abundance: -
v_gene: TRBV30
d_gene: -
CDR3aa: CAWSVGTSYEQYF
CDR3nt: TGTGCCTGGAGTGTGGGCACCTCCTACGAGCAGTACTTC

j_gene: TRBJ1-5
abundance: -
v_gene: TRBV7-9
d_gene: -
CDR3aa: CASSLDYQPQHF
CDR3nt: TGTGCCAGCAGCTTAGACTATCAGCCCCAGCATTTT

j_gene: TRBJ2-5
abundance: -
v_gene: TRBV5-1
d_gene: -
CDR3aa: CASSLAGRGDQETQYF
CDR3nt: TGCGCCAGCAGCTTGGCCGGACGGGGAGACCAAGAGACCCAGTACTTC

j_gene: TRBJ1-5
abundance: -
v_gene: TRBV19
d_gene: TRBD1
CDR3aa: CASRQGNSNQPQHF
CDR3nt: TGTGCCAGTAGACAGGGGAATAGCAATCAGCCCCAGCATTTT

j_gene: TRBJ1-2
abundance: -
v_gene: TRBV14
d_gene: TRBD1
CDR3aa: CASSYGTAYGYTF
CDR3nt: TGTGCCAGCAGCTACGGGACAGCCTATGGCTACACCTTC

j_gene: TRBJ2-5
abundance: -
v_gene: TRBV11-2
d_gene: TRBD2
CDR3aa: CASSLLGGDWETQYF
CDR3nt: TGTGCCAGCAGCTTATTGGGGGGGGATTGGGAGACCCAGTACTTC

j_gene: TRBJ2-1
abundance: -
v_gene: TRBV9
d_gene: -
CDR3aa: CASSVYYTRPNEQFF
CDR3nt: TGTGCCAGCAGCGTTTATTATACTAGACCGAATGAGCAGTTCTTC

j_gene: TRBJ2-7
abundance: few
v_gene: TRBV5-1
d_gene: TRBD2
CDR3aa: CASTATGGGHYEQYF
CDR3nt: TGCGCCAGCACCGCCACTGGCGGGGGGCACTACGAGCAGTACTTC

j_gene: TRBJ1-4
abundance: -
v_gene: TRBV13
d_gene: TRBD1
CDR3aa: CASRRQGLNEKLFF
CDR3nt: TGTGCCAGCAGACGACAGGGCCTTAATGAAAAACTGTTTTTT

j_gene: TRBJ2-7
abundance: once
v_gene: TRBV18
d_gene: -
CDR3aa: CASSPGRSEQYF
CDR3nt: TGTGCCAGCTCTCCAGGAAGGAGCGAGCAGTACTTC

j_gene: TRBJ2-4
abundance: -
v_gene: TRBV18
d_gene: TRBD2
CDR3aa: CASSPLRTSVSKNIQYF
CDR3nt: TGTGCCAGCTCACCACTCCGGACTAGCGTGTCCAAAAACATTCAGTACTTC

j_gene: TRBJ2-3
abundance: -
v_gene: TRBV7-2
d_gene: TRBD2
CDR3aa: CASSPHLAGGPDTQYF
CDR3nt: TGTGCCAGCAGCCCCCACCTAGCGGGAGGGCCAGATACGCAGTATTTT

j_gene: TRBJ1-2
abundance: -
v_gene: TRBV19
d_gene: -
CDR3aa: CASSNFGGRDYGYTF
CDR3nt: TGTGCCAGTAGTAATTTCGGGGGGCGTGACTATGGCTACACCTTC

j_gene: TRBJ1-6
abundance: -
v_gene: TRBV5-1
d_gene: TRBD1
CDR3aa: CASRPGTGDSPLHF
CDR3nt: TGCGCCAGCCGCCCGGGGACAGGGGATTCACCCCTCCACTTT

j_gene: TRBJ1-1
abundance: -
v_gene: TRBV10-3
d_gene: -
CDR3aa: CAISEPDRNTEAFF
CDR3nt: TGTGCCATCAGTGAGCCGGACAGAAACACTGAAGCTTTCTTT

j_gene: TRBJ2-3
abundance: -
v_gene: TRBV9
d_gene: -
CDR3aa: CASSQRLGTDTQYF
CDR3nt: TGTGCCAGCAGCCAGAGACTAGGAACAGATACGCAGTATTTT

j_gene: TRBJ1-5
abundance: -
v_gene: TRBV4-3
d_gene: TRBD1
CDR3aa: CASSQDGTGGRGCNQPQHF
CDR3nt: TGCGCCAGCAGCCAAGACGGGACAGGGGGGCGCGGGTGCAATCAGCCCCAGCATTTT

j_gene: TRBJ1-2
abundance: few
v_gene: TRBV2
d_gene: -
CDR3aa: CASSEGGDYGYTF
CDR3nt: TGTGCCAGCAGTGAAGGGGGGGACTATGGCTACACCTTC

j_gene: TRBJ1-1
abundance: -
v_gene: TRBV2
d_gene: -
CDR3aa: CASSVSLRRVF
CDR3nt: TGTGCCAGCAGTGTTTCCCTAAGGAGGGTGTTT

j_gene: TRBJ2-7
abundance: -
v_gene: TRBV29-1
d_gene: -
CDR3aa: CSVARGSYEQYF
CDR3nt: TGCAGCGTTGCCAGGGGAAGTTACGAGCAGTACTTC

j_gene: TRBJ2-5
abundance: -
v_gene: TRBV30
d_gene: TRBD1
CDR3aa: CALGTGGETQYF
CDR3nt: TGTGCCTTAGGGACAGGGGGAGAGACCCAGTACTTC

j_gene: TRBJ2-3
abundance: -
v_gene: TRBV5-4
d_gene: -
CDR3aa: CASIGGMDDTQYF
CDR3nt: TGTGCCAGCATTGGGGGGATGGACGATACGCAGTATTTT

j_gene: TRBJ2-4
abundance: -
v_gene: TRBV5-1
d_gene: TRBD2
CDR3aa: CASSTRGGDNIQYF
CDR3nt: TGCGCCAGCAGCACCCGCGGGGGTGACAACATTCAGTACTTC

j_gene: TRBJ2-7
abundance: -
v_gene: TRBV29-1
d_gene: -
CDR3aa: CSVGGAGDYEQYF
CDR3nt: TGCAGCGTTGGAGGTGCAGGGGACTACGAGCAGTACTTC

j_gene: TRBJ1-2
abundance: once
v_gene: TRBV11-2
d_gene: TRBD1
CDR3aa: CASSLGQGGGYTF
CDR3nt: TGTGCCAGCAGCTTAGGACAGGGGGGCGGCTACACCTTC

j_gene: TRBJ1-2
abundance: few
v_gene: TRBV7-9
d_gene: -
CDR3aa: CASSPPDSRGYTF
CDR3nt: TGTGCCAGCAGCCCCCCGGACAGCCGCGGCTACACCTTC

j_gene: TRBJ2-1
abundance: -
v_gene: TRBV15
d_gene: -
CDR3aa: CATSRDGQNEQFF
CDR3nt: TGTGCCACCAGCAGAGATGGGCAGAATGAGCAGTTCTTC

j_gene: TRBJ1-2
abundance: -
v_gene: TRBV19
d_gene: TRBD1
CDR3aa: CASSTAGGTASNYGYTF
CDR3nt: TGTGCCAGTAGTACCGCAGGTGGGACAGCCTCTAACTATGGCTACACCTTC

j_gene: TRBJ1-2
abundance: few
v_gene: TRBV29-1
d_gene: TRBD1
CDR3aa: CSVEPPTGTGDYGYTF
CDR3nt: TGCAGCGTAGAGCCCCCTACCGGGACAGGGGACTATGGCTACACCTTC

j_gene: TRBJ2-7
abundance: -
v_gene: TRBV7-2
d_gene: TRBD1
CDR3aa: CASSFAHQTGFPYEQYF
CDR3nt: TGTGCCAGCAGCTTCGCCCATCAGACAGGGTTCCCCTACGAGCAGTACTTC

j_gene: TRBJ1-2
abundance: -
v_gene: TRBV5-1
d_gene: TRBD1
CDR3aa: CASSSDRGGYGYTF
CDR3nt: TGCGCCAGCAGTTCGGACAGGGGGGGCTATGGCTACACCTTC

j_gene: TRBJ1-1
abundance: -
v_gene: TRBV18
d_gene: -
CDR3aa: CASSPRQENTEAFF
CDR3nt: TGTGCCAGCTCACCAAGACAGGAGAACACTGAAGCTTTCTTT

j_gene: TRBJ2-7
abundance: -
v_gene: TRBV15
d_gene: TRBD1
CDR3aa: CATSRGSGTAIYEQYF
CDR3nt: TGTGCCACCAGCAGAGGAAGTGGGACAGCAATCTACGAGCAGTACTTC

j_gene: TRBJ2-7
abundance: -
v_gene: TRBV5-4
d_gene: TRBD2
CDR3aa: CASSVLTSGSAYEQYF
CDR3nt: TGTGCCAGCAGCGTCCTGACTAGCGGGAGCGCCTACGAGCAGTACTTC

j_gene: TRBJ2-7
abundance: -
v_gene: TRBV4-3
d_gene: TRBD1
CDR3aa: CASSQEEGQAYEQYF
CDR3nt: TGCGCCAGCAGCCAAGAGGAGGGACAGGCCTACGAGCAGTACTTC

j_gene: TRBJ2-7
abundance: few
v_gene: TRBV7-2
d_gene: TRBD1
CDR3aa: CASSVGQGGLYEQYF
CDR3nt: TGTGCCAGCAGCGTCGGACAGGGAGGTTTGTACGAGCAGTACTTC